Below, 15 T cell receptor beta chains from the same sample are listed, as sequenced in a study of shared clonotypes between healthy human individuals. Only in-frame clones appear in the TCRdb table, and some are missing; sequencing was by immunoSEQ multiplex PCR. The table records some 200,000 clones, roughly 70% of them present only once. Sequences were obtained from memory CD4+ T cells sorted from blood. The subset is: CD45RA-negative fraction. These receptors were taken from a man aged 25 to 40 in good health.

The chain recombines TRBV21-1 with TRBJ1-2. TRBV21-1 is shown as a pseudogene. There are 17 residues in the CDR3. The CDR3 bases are TGTGCCAGCAGCAAAGAGCTCCTAGACGCGTATGTCTATGGCTACACCTTC. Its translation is CASSKELLDAYVYGYTF.

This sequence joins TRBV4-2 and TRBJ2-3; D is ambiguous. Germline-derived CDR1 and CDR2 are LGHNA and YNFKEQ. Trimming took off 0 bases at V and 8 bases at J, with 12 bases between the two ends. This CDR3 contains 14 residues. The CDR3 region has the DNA TGTGCCAGCAGCCAAGATACCCGCCGTCGTACGCAGTATTTT. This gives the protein CASSQDTRRRTQYF.

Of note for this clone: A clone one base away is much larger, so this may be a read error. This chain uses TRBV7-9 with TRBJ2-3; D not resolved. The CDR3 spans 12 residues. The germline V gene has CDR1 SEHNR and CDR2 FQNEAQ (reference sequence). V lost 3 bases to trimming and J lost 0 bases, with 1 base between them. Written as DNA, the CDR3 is TGTGCCAGCAGCTTTAGCACAGATACGCAGTATTTT. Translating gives CASSFSTDTQYF.

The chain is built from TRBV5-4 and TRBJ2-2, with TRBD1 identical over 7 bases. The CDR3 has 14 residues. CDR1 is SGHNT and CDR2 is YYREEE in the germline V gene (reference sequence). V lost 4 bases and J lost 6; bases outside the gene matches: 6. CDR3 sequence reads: CASSVGTAPGELFF. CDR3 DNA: TGTGCCAGCAGCGTAGGGACAGCCCCCGGGGAGCTGTTTTTT.

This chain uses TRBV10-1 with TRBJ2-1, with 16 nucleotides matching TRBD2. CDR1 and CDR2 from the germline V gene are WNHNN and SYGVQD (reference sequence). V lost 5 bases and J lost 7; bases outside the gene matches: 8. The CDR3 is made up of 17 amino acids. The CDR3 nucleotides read TGCGCCAGCAGTCCAGCGGGACTAGCGGGAGGGCCGAATGAGCAGTTCTTC. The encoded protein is CASSPAGLAGGPNEQFF.

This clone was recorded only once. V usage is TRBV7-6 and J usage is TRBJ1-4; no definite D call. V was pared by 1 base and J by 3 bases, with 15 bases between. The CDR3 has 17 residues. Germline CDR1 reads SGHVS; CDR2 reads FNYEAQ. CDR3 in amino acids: CASSLEPARAANEKLFF. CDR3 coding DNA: TGTGCCAGCAGCTTAGAGCCAGCCAGAGCAGCTAATGAAAAACTGTTTTTT.

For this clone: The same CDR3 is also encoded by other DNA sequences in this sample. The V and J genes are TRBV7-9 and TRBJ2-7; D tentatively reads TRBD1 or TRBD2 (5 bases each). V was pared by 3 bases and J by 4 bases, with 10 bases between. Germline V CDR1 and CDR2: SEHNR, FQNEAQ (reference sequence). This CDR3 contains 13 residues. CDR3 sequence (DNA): TGTGCCAGCAGCTTTGGGGACGGGTACGAGCAGTACTTC. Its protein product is CASSFGDGYEQYF.

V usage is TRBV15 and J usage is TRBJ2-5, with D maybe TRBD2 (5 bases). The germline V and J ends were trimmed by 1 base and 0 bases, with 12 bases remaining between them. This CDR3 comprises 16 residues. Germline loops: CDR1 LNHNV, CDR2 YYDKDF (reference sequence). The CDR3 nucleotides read TGTGCCACCAGCAGAGGCCCGGGGATCCACCAAGAGACCCAGTACTTC. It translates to CATSRGPGIHQETQYF. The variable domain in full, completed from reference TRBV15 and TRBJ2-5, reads DAMVIQNPRYQVTQFGKPVTLSCSQTLNHNVMYWYQQKSSQAPKLLFHYYDKDFNNEADTPDNFQSRRPNTSFCFLDIRSPGLGDTAMYLCATSRGPGIHQETQYFGPGTRLLVL.

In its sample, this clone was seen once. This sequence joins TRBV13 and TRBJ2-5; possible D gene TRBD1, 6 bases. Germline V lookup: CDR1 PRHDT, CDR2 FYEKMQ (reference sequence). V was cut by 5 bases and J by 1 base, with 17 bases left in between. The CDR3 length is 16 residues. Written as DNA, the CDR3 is TGTGCCAGCAGCGATACTGACTCGGACAGCCAAGAGACCCAGTACTTC. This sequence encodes CASSDTDSDSQETQYF.

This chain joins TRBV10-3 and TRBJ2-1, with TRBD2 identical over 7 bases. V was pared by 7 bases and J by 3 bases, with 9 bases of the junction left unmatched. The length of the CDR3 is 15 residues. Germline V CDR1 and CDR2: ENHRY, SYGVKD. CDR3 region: CAIKEGGRGYNEQFF. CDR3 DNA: TGTGCCATCAAAGAAGGCGGGAGAGGCTACAATGAGCAGTTCTTC.

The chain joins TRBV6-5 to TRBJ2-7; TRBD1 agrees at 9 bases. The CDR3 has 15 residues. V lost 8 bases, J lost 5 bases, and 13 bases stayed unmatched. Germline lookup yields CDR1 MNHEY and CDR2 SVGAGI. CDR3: CASSAPGTGTDEQYF. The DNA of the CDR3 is TGTGCCAGCTCCGCCCCCGGGACAGGGACAGACGAGCAGTACTTC.

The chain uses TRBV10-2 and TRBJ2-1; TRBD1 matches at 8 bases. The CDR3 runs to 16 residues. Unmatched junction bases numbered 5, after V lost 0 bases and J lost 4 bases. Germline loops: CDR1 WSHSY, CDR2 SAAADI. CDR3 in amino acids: CASSESLTGVYNEQFF. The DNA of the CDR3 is TGCGCCAGCAGTGAGTCATTGACAGGGGTTTACAATGAGCAGTTCTTC.

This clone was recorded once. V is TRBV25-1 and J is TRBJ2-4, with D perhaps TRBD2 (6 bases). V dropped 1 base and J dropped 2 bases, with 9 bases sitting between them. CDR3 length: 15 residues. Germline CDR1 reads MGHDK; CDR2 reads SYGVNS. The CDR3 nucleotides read TGTGCCAGCAGTGAATTAGGAGGGTCCAAAAACATTCAGTACTTC. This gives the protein CASSELGGSKNIQYF.

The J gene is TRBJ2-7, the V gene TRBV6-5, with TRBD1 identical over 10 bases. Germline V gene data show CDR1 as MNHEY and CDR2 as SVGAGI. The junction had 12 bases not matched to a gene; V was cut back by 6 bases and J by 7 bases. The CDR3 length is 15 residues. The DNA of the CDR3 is TGTGCCAGCAGACTACCCGGACAGGGGGAGGGAGAGCAGTACTTC. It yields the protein CASRLPGQGEGEQYF.

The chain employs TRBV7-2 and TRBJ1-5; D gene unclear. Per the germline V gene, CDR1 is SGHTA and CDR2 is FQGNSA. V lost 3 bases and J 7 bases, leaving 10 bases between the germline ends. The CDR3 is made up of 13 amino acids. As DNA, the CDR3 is TGTGCCAGCAGCTTCGAGGGAGCCCAGCCCCAGCATTTT. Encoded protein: CASSFEGAQPQHF. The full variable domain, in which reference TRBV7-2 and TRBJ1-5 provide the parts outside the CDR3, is GAGVSQSPSNKVTEKGKDVELRCDPISGHTALYWYRQSLGQGLEFLIYFQGNSAPDKSGLPSDRFSAERTGGSVSTLTIQRTQQEDSAVYLCASSFEGAQPQHFGDGTRLSIL.